This T cell receptor beta chain stems from a study of shared clonotypes between healthy human individuals. Findings of the study overall: Sampling used blood alone; tissue repertoires probably differ. A generally larger estimated richness was seen in naive subsets than in memory subsets.

V was clipped by 0 bases and J by 4 bases, with 13 bases between them. Germline V CDR1 and CDR2: LNHNV, YYDKDF (reference sequence). The CDR3 has 16 amino acids. For sorted subsets, 200 ng DNA per replicate equaled 30,000 or so T cell genomes. Original processing methods: Filtering was not the same, since immunoSEQ gave junction-only sequences without quality scores. Here immunoSEQ multiplex PCR was the method, and the copy in TCRdb shows in-frame clones only, minus some. The V and J calls and clone size were taken over from that table, and D and trimming were inferred from the DNA. Of millions of clones listed, roughly 94% were seen once; the top ten hold 0.1% to 0.15%. As concerns this clone: Its antigen is not known.

Sequenced material: naive CD4+ T cells sorted from blood. Subset: CD45RA+ positively selected. The gene calls are TRBV15 and TRBJ2-1, with a weak D call TRBD2 (6 bases). This clonotype was sampled from a man aged 18 to 29 in good health. CDR3 in DNA: TGTGCCACCAGCAGAGACGGGGGAATGATGTACAATGAGCAGTTCTTC. As protein: CATSRDGGMMYNEQFF.